These T cell receptor beta chains were read from a single sample in a study of shared clonotypes between healthy human individuals. Sequencing was performed with immunoSEQ multiplex PCR; in TCRdb, only in-frame clones are kept and a portion is missing. The profile covers roughly 1 million clones, with around 74% appearing a single time and 1.4% to 1.5% taken by the ten largest. Sequences were obtained from memory CD4+ T cells sorted from blood. The receptors were gathered from a man younger than 35 in good health. Both conserved end residues are part of each CDR3. Fields, in order: clone size, D gene, V gene, J gene, CDR3 protein, CDR3 DNA. D genes are given only for firm matches. Expanded clones are given a class, and other clones once, few, many or no size at all.

size: few
D: TRBD1
V: TRBV11-3
J: TRBJ1-2
CDR3: CASSLVRRDRGNGNYGYTF
DNA: TGTGCCAGCAGCTTAGTAAGGCGGGACAGGGGAAATGGCAACTATGGCTACACCTTC

size: many
D: NA
V: TRBV6-9
J: TRBJ1-4
CDR3: CASRHERSRVVGLANEKLFF
DNA: TGTGCCAGCAGACACGAGAGAAGCAGGGTCGTAGGGCTCGCTAATGAAAAACTGTTTTTT

size: NA
D: NA
V: TRBV5-1
J: TRBJ2-1
CDR3: CASSFARNEQFF
DNA: TGCGCCAGCAGCTTCGCCCGGAATGAGCAGTTCTTC

size: NA
D: NA
V: TRBV6-5
J: TRBJ2-2
CDR3: CASSRLSPGELFF
DNA: TGTGCCAGCAGTCGTCTTAGTCCCGGGGAGCTGTTTTTT

size: NA
D: TRBD1
V: TRBV19
J: TRBJ1-5
CDR3: CASSINRGPHQPQHF
DNA: TGTGCCAGTAGTATAAACAGGGGGCCACATCAGCCCCAGCATTTT

size: NA
D: TRBD2
V: TRBV27
J: TRBJ2-1
CDR3: CASSFHTGTSGEQFF
DNA: TGTGCCAGCAGTTTTCACACCGGGACTAGCGGTGAGCAGTTCTTC

size: NA
D: NA
V: TRBV6-5
J: TRBJ2-7
CDR3: CASSYSNGEQYF
DNA: TGTGCCAGCAGTTACTCGAATGGCGAGCAGTACTTC

size: once
D: NA
V: TRBV11-2
J: TRBJ1-2
CDR3: CASSSLVGGYGYTF
DNA: TGTGCCAGCAGCTCCCTAGTAGGGGGCTATGGCTACACCTTC

size: few
D: NA
V: TRBV28
J: TRBJ2-1
CDR3: CASSSLADEQFF
DNA: TGTGCCAGCAGTTCCCTAGCTGACGAGCAGTTCTTC

size: NA
D: TRBD2
V: TRBV6-1
J: TRBJ2-3
CDR3: CASKPSGGDTQYF
DNA: TGTGCCAGCAAGCCTAGCGGGGGAGATACGCAGTATTTT

size: once
D: TRBD1
V: TRBV9
J: TRBJ1-3
CDR3: CASSVGAGGNSGNTIYF
DNA: TGTGCCAGCAGCGTAGGAGCAGGGGGAAACTCTGGAAACACCATATATTTT

size: many
D: NA
V: TRBV18
J: TRBJ1-6
CDR3: CASSPSAQGSSPLHF
DNA: TGTGCCAGCTCACCCTCGGCACAGGGTTCGTCACCCCTCCACTTT

size: NA
D: TRBD1
V: TRBV18
J: TRBJ2-5
CDR3: CASSPQDRGETQYF
DNA: TGTGCCAGCTCACCCCAGGACAGGGGAGAGACCCAGTACTTC

size: many
D: TRBD2
V: TRBV4-3
J: TRBJ2-1
CDR3: CASSQDPGLGGNEQFF
DNA: TGCGCCAGCAGCCAAGATCCGGGACTAGGGGGCAATGAGCAGTTCTTC

size: NA
D: NA
V: TRBV4-1
J: TRBJ1-1
CDR3: CASSPSNSLNTEAFF
DNA: TGCGCCAGCAGCCCCTCCAACTCCTTGAACACTGAAGCTTTCTTT

size: NA
D: NA
V: TRBV5-1
J: TRBJ1-2
CDR3: CASSLEGGYGYTF
DNA: TGCGCCAGCAGCTTGGAGGGTGGCTATGGCTACACCTTC

size: NA
D: TRBD1
V: TRBV4-3
J: TRBJ1-2
CDR3: CASSQEGGTGGEGYTF
DNA: TGCGCCAGCAGCCAAGAAGGAGGAACAGGGGGTGAGGGCTACACCTTC

size: NA
D: NA
V: TRBV7-9
J: TRBJ2-7
CDR3: CASSRRYEQYF
DNA: TGTGCCAGCAGCAGGCGATACGAGCAGTACTTC

size: few
D: NA
V: TRBV5-5
J: TRBJ1-5
CDR3: CASSLQVSNQPQHF
DNA: TGTGCCAGCAGCTTACAGGTTTCCAATCAGCCCCAGCATTTT

size: NA
D: NA
V: TRBV6-1
J: TRBJ2-7
CDR3: CASSSEWYEQYF
DNA: TGTGCCAGCAGTTCTGAGTGGTACGAGCAGTACTTC

size: NA
D: NA
V: TRBV5-1
J: TRBJ2-7
CDR3: CASSIGGTADYEQYF
DNA: TGCGCCAGCAGCATCGGGGGGACAGCTGACTACGAGCAGTACTTC

size: NA
D: NA
V: TRBV28
J: TRBJ2-6
CDR3: CATSVLGGGGANVLTF
DNA: TGTGCCACCTCCGTGCTGGGAGGAGGTGGGGCCAACGTCCTGACTTTC

size: NA
D: NA
V: TRBV7-3
J: TRBJ2-5
CDR3: CASSSGTHNQETQYF
DNA: TGTGCCAGCAGCTCCGGGACACATAACCAAGAGACCCAGTACTTC

size: NA
D: NA
V: TRBV10-3
J: TRBJ2-7
CDR3: CAIKLAGGDEQYF
DNA: TGTGCCATCAAACTTGCAGGGGGGGACGAGCAGTACTTC